This TCR beta chain stems from a study of shared clonotypes between healthy human individuals. Clones were sequenced by immunoSEQ multiplex PCR, and TCRdb holds only the in-frame ones, with some missing. Of 1 million to 1.3 million clones listed, 75% to 80% were seen once; the top ten hold 0.5% to 0.65%. Study-wide points: Limitation of the genetic and exposure-history diversity represented came from the few donors.

Germline V gene sequence: CDR1 SGHRS, CDR2 YFSETQ. Trimming took 2 bases from V and 3 from J, leaving 11 bases between them. The CDR3 is 14 amino acids. Investigators divided CD4+ cells into CD45RA+ naive and CD45RA-negative memory subsets. About this clone: No antigen is known for it. Other nucleotide sequences from this sample produce the same CDR3.

Sequencing input: memory CD4+ T cells from PBMCs. The subset here: CD45RA-negative fraction. The chain uses TRBV5-1 and TRBJ2-5; D is possibly TRBD1 (6 bases). The TCR originated in a man aged 18 to 35 in good health. Some clones in this sample may be carry-over from other donors' samples. CDR3 protein: CASSLQTGEETQYF. The DNA of the CDR3 is TGCGCCAGCAGCTTACAGACAGGCGAAGAGACCCAGTACTTC.